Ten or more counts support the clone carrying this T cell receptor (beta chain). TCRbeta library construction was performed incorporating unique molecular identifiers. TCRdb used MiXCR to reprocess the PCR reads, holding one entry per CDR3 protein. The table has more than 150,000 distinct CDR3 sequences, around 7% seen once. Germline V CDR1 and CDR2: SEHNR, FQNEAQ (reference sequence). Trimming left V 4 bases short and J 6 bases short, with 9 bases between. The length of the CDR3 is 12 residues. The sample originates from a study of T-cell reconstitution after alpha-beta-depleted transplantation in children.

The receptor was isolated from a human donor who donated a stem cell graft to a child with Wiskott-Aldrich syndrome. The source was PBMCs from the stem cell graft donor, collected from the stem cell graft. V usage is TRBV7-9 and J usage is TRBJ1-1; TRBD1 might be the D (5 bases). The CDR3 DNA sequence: TGTGCCAGCAGCTCCCAGGGCCCTGAAGCTTTCTTT. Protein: CASSSQGPEAFF.